This is a list of T cell receptor beta chains from one sample in a study of T-cell reconstitution after alpha-beta-depleted transplantation in children. TCRdb ran MiXCR on the PCR reads and lists one entry per CDR3 protein. Among approximately 340,000 distinct CDR3 sequences, about a tenth were seen once, and the ten largest hold 2% to 2.5%. Specimen: PBMCs from the stem cell graft donor, collected from the stem cell graft. Source of these receptors: a human donor who donated a stem cell graft to a child with acute lymphoblastic leukemia. Both conserved end residues are part of each CDR3. D genes are given only for firm matches. Where a row states a size, it is once, few, many or the class of an expanded clone; other rows omit it.

d_gene,abundance,v_gene,j_gene,CDR3nt,CDR3aa
.,.,TRBV20-1,TRBJ1-5,TGCAGTGCTAGAGATCCCAAAGGGCAACAGCCCCAGCATTTT,CSARDPKGQQPQHF
.,few,TRBV15,TRBJ2-1,TGTGCCACCGGGGAGCGGAGCTACAATGAGCAGTTCTTC,CATGERSYNEQFF
TRBD1,many,TRBV7-2,TRBJ1-1,TGTGCCAGCACCTCTTATACAGGGGGAGGCACTGAAGCTTTCTTT,CASTSYTGGGTEAFF
.,.,TRBV25-1,TRBJ1-1,TGTGCCAGCGGCCAGACTACAGGGAACACTGAAGCTTTCTTT,CASGQTTGNTEAFF
.,many,TRBV7-2,TRBJ2-7,TGTGCCAGCAGCTCCCGGACCTTTACCTACGAGCAGTACTTC,CASSSRTFTYEQYF
TRBD2,.,TRBV2,TRBJ2-2,TGTGCCAGCAGTGTTAGCGGGAGGGCCTCCGGGGAGCTGTTTTTT,CASSVSGRASGELFF
.,few,TRBV27,TRBJ2-5,TGTGCCAGCAGTTACAGTTGGAGTCAAGAGACCCAGTACTTC,CASSYSWSQETQYF
.,many,TRBV20-1,TRBJ1-6,TGCAGTGCTAGAGATCTTCGGGGCATACGGGATTCACCCCTCCACTTT,CSARDLRGIRDSPLHF
TRBD2,few,TRBV4-2,TRBJ2-2,TGTGCCAGCAGCCAGGGGTGGGGACTATCGAACACCGGGGAGCTGTTTTTT,CASSQGWGLSNTGELFF
.,many,TRBV24-1,TRBJ2-7,TGTGCCTCGCCGGGGGGCGCCTACGAGCAGTACTTC,CASPGGAYEQYF
.,few,TRBV12-3/TRBV12-4,TRBJ1-1,TGTGCCAGCAGTTTTTCTCCAGCCTGGGGGGGCGAAGCTTTCTTT,CASSFSPAWGGEAFF
.,many,TRBV4-1,TRBJ2-4,TGCGCCAGCAGCCAAGTCCTCCAGGGTCCCAAAAACATTCAGTACTTC,CASSQVLQGPKNIQYF
.,many,TRBV4-3,TRBJ1-1,TGCGCCAGCAGCCAAGTCCTAGAGAACACTGAAGCTTTCTTT,CASSQVLENTEAFF
.,few,TRBV4-3,TRBJ2-3,TGCGCCAGCAGCCAAGATCGACAGGCTACGCAGTATTTT,CASSQDRQATQYF
.,few,TRBV20-1,TRBJ2-7,TGCAGTGCTAGAGATGAGGCAGGGAACTTCTACGAGCAGTACTTC,CSARDEAGNFYEQYF
.,few,TRBV7-2,TRBJ2-1,TGTGCCAGCAGCTCCGCCAGGGACGCATACAATGAGCAGTTCTTC,CASSSARDAYNEQFF
TRBD2,.,TRBV5-6,TRBJ2-2,TGTGCCAGCAGCCCAGGACTAGCGGGAAGAACCGGGGAGCTGTTTTTT,CASSPGLAGRTGELFF
TRBD2,.,TRBV12-3/TRBV12-4,TRBJ2-1,TGTGCCAGCAGTTTACGGGGGGGGCAGTTCTTC,CASSLRGGQFF
TRBD2,.,TRBV12-3/TRBV12-4,TRBJ2-1,TGTGCCATCAGTTTAATTTTGGCTAGCGGGATCTCCTACAATGAGCAGTTCTTC,CAISLILASGISYNEQFF
.,.,TRBV5-1,TRBJ2-1,TGCGCCAGCAGCTTGTATGCGGGTGAGCAGTTCTTC,CASSLYAGEQFF
.,.,TRBV7-2,TRBJ1-2,TGTGCCAGCAGCCCGCCCCGACAGCGGGACTATGGCTACACCTTC,CASSPPRQRDYGYTF
.,.,TRBV27,TRBJ1-1,TGTGCCAGCAGTCCGGCCAGAGGGTTTGAAGCTTTCTTT,CASSPARGFEAFF
TRBD1,.,TRBV5-1,TRBJ2-7,TGCGCCAGCAGCCCTGGACAGGGGGTAGCCGAGCAGTACTTC,CASSPGQGVAEQYF
TRBD2,few,TRBV9,TRBJ2-6,TGTGCCAGCAGCGCTAGCGGGACAGGGGCCAACGTCCTGACTTTC,CASSASGTGANVLTF
TRBD2,.,TRBV27,TRBJ2-2,TGTGCCAGCAGCTTCGGGGGGGCGCTGACCGGGGAGCTGTTTTTT,CASSFGGALTGELFF
.,.,TRBV4-1,TRBJ1-3,TGCGCCAGCAGCCAAGAATCCGGGACTGGAAACACCATATATTTT,CASSQESGTGNTIYF
.,.,TRBV5-1,TRBJ2-7,TGCGCCAGCAGCCCTGAGAACCGGGGTCCATCCTACGAGCATTACTTC,CASSPENRGPSYEHYF
.,.,TRBV7-2,TRBJ1-2,TGTGCCAGCAGCTCCGGGGGGAGCTGGGTTAAGGATGGCTACACCTTC,CASSSGGSWVKDGYTF
TRBD1,few,TRBV7-9,TRBJ1-1,TGTGCCAGCAGCTACGGACAGGCTATAAGGATGAACACTGAAGCTTTCTTT,CASSYGQAIRMNTEAFF
.,few,TRBV29-1,TRBJ2-1,TGCAGCGCTGACAGGTACAATGAGCAGTTCTTC,CSADRYNEQFF
.,.,TRBV29-1,TRBJ1-1,TGCAGCGTTGAGCCTGTTCCGAACACTGAAGCTTTCTTT,CSVEPVPNTEAFF
.,many,TRBV12-3/TRBV12-4,TRBJ1-5,TGTGCCAGCAGACCTTCTGGGGGCAATCAGCCCCAGCATTTT,CASRPSGGNQPQHF
TRBD1,.,TRBV12-3/TRBV12-4,TRBJ1-4,TGTGCCAGCAGTGGGACAGAGAATGAAAAACTGTTTTTT,CASSGTENEKLFF
TRBD1,.,TRBV7-2,TRBJ2-7,TGTGCCAGCAGCCGATCCGGGACAGGGATCGAGCAGTACTTC,CASSRSGTGIEQYF
.,many,TRBV28,TRBJ2-3,TGTGCCAGCAGTTTAAAGGGCGCTCTGGGTAGCACGCAGTATTTT,CASSLKGALGSTQYF